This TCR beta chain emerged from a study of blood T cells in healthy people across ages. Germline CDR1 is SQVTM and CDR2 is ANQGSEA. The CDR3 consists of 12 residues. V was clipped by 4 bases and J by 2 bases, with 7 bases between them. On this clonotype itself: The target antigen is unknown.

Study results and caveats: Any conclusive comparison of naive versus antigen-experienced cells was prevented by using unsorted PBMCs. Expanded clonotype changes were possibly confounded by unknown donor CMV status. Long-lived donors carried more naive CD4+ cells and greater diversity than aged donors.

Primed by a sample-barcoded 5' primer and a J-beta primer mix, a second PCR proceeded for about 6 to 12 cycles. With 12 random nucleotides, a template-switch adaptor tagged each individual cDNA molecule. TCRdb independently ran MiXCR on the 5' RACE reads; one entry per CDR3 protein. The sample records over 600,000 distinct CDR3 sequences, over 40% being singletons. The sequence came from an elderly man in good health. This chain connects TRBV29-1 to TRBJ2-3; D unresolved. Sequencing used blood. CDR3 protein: CSVVTSTDTQYF. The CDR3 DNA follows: TGCAGCGTTGTTACGTCCACAGATACGCAGTATTTT.